This T cell receptor (beta chain) was profiled in a study of blood T cells in healthy people across ages. Unmatched junction bases numbered 17, after V lost 6 bases and J lost 0 bases. The germline V gene has CDR1 DFQATT and CDR2 SNEGSKA (reference sequence). The CDR3 runs to 19 residues. There are a few counts of this clonotype. Its antigen is currently unknown. A second PCR of roughly 6 to 12 cycles used a sample-barcoded 5' primer and a J-beta primer mix. Individual samples furnished no less than 2.5 million CDR3-containing paired-end reads apiece. TCRdb re-derived calls from the 5' RACE reads in MiXCR, one entry per CDR3 protein. Here the sample spans some 1.8 million distinct CDR3 sequences, roughly two fifths being singletons. Points from the study as a whole: Unknown CMV status may confound age-related changes in expanded clones.

The authors isolated at least 7 million PBMCs per sample. Per sample, no less than 5 micrograms of total RNA were extracted. The chain recombines TRBV20-1 with TRBJ2-1, with TRBD2 matching 10 bases. The sequencing sample was made of blood. This receptor was identified in a human donor in good health. The CDR3 reads CSAQRGVAGGFNSYNEQFF. The DNA for the CDR3 is TGCAGTGCCCAGAGAGGGGTAGCGGGGGGCTTTAACTCCTACAATGAGCAGTTCTTC.